The following is a T cell receptor beta chain sequence with its context. Its antigen is undetermined. Germline values: CDR1 SGHRS, CDR2 YFSETQ. The CDR3 has 16 residues. V gave up 3 bases and J gave up 0 bases; unmatched junction bases: 5. The sample comes from a study of shared clonotypes between healthy human individuals. Study-wide context: For every donor, three CD4 naive, three CD4 memory, two CD8 naive and one CD8 memory plates were used. General study points: Clonotypes which were not shared had lower generation probabilities than clonotypes that all four donors shared. For sorted subsets, rarefaction showed incomplete sequencing despite large depth.

Recent acute infections and vaccinations were absent in the healthy HIV-negative adult donors. Libraries were prepared by immunoSEQ multiplex PCR; TCRdb keeps only in-frame clonotypes and omits some of them. The sample includes 2 million to 2.5 million clones, around 92% of them seen just once. The chain recombines TRBV5-1 with TRBJ2-5; TRBD1 aligns across 10 bases. This clonotype originated in a man in his late teens or twenties in good health. Some clones in this sample may be carry-over from other donors' samples. Sequenced input: naive CD4+ T cells from PBMCs. Subset in this sample: CD45RA+ positively selected. Written as DNA, the CDR3 is TGCGCCAGCAGCTCCGGGACAGGGGTTAACCAAGAGACCCAGTACTTC. Protein: CASSSGTGVNQETQYF.